The sequence of this T cell receptor beta chain was determined in a study of shared clonotypes between healthy human individuals. Every subset's genomic DNA went evenly onto several immunoSEQ plates. Repertoires were generated with immunoSEQ multiplex PCR, while TCRdb's copy carries only in-frame clones and drops some. The sample includes some 2,100,000 clones, under 95% of them seen just once. Findings and caveats of the study: Shared across several donors were about 4.6% of the naive CD4 clonotypes. The small donor group covered limited genetic and exposure diversity.

Naive CD8 cells lacked CD45RO and underwent positive selection for CCR7, leaving out terminally differentiated effector memory CD45RA+ cells. About this clone: The antigen is not known.

Germline lookup yields CDR1 SGHVS and CDR2 FNYEAQ. The CDR3 has 15 residues. The V gene lost 1 base and the J gene lost 0 bases, with 9 bases spanning the gap. The TCR was taken from a man between 18 and 29 years old in good health. Some clones in this sample may be carry-over from other donors' samples. What was sequenced was naive CD8+ T cells from PBMCs. The chain combines TRBV7-6 with TRBJ1-1; D is perhaps TRBD1 (5 bases). The CDR3 DNA sequence: TGTGCCAGCAGCTTAGAGGGGTTGATGAACACTGAAGCTTTCTTT. Protein sequence: CASSLEGLMNTEAFF.